This passage covers 7 T cell receptor beta chains from one sample sequenced in a study of T cell changes during pregnancy in multiple sclerosis. The assay was immunoSEQ multiplex PCR, and TCRdb's table has in-frame clones only and misses some. Of 45,000 to 55,000 clones in the sample, 80% to 95% were seen once. This material consisted of peripheral blood, taken after pregnancy. The origin of the receptors is a female donor with multiple sclerosis, enrolled in a pregnancy study.

The chain is built from TRBV7-9 and TRBJ2-2; weak D call: TRBD2 (7 bases). This CDR3 has 16 residues. V dropped 10 bases and J dropped 0 bases, with 18 bases sitting between them. Germline loops: CDR1 SEHNR, CDR2 FQNEAQ (reference sequence). CDR3 protein: CATFTGRGTNTGELFF. The CDR3 DNA follows: TGTGCCACCTTCACTGGGAGGGGGACGAACACCGGGGAGCTGTTTTTT.

This sequence joins TRBV7-2 and TRBJ1-1; the match to TRBD1 covers 7 bases. CDR3 length equals 15 residues. Germline V gene data show CDR1 as SGHTA and CDR2 as FQGNSA. Trimming cost V 5 bases and J 8 bases; bases outside gene matches: 14. The CDR3 here is CASSRVRGPNTEAFF. The CDR3 DNA reads as TGTGCCAGCAGCCGCGTGAGGGGGCCTAATACCGAAGCTTTCTTT.

This chain connects TRBV5-6 to TRBJ2-3; 8 bases are a match to TRBD2. The V segment lost 4 bases and the J segment 8 bases; nucleotides outside the gene matches: 6. The V gene's germline CDR1 is SGHDT and CDR2 YYEEEE. CDR3 length: 13 amino acids. This chain's CDR3 is CASSGSLAGTQYF. The CDR3 nucleotides are TGTGCCAGCAGCGGATCCCTAGCGGGTACGCAGTATTTT.

The rearrangement uses TRBV29-1 and TRBJ1-1; 7 nucleotides line up with TRBD1. The CDR3 is 16 amino acids. Per the germline V gene, CDR1 is SQVTM and CDR2 is ANQGSEA. After removal of 6 bases from V and 0 bases from J, the junction contained 13 bases not matched to a gene. CDR3: CSVNNLRTGLNTEAFF. The CDR3 DNA reads TGCAGCGTAAACAACCTCCGGACAGGCTTGAACACTGAAGCTTTCTTT.

This clone is a singleton in its sample. V usage is TRBV2 and J usage is TRBJ2-7; TRBD2 might be the D (7 bases). The CDR3 covers 16 residues. CDR1 and CDR2 (germline): SNHLY, FYNNEI. V was clipped by 2 bases and J by 9 bases, with 23 bases between them. CDR3 amino acids: CASSESGAQRGGRQYF. DNA for the CDR3: TGTGCCAGCAGTGAATCGGGGGCCCAAAGGGGGGGAAGGCAGTACTTC.

This clone was found once. The rearrangement joins TRBV5-4 to TRBJ1-1; 8 nucleotides agree with TRBD1. CDR1 and CDR2 from the germline V gene are SGHNT and YYREEE (reference sequence). Unmatched junction bases numbered 5, after V lost 9 bases and J lost 1 base. The CDR3 sequence is 13 residues long. CDR3 residues: CATAGQANTEAFF. For the CDR3, the DNA is TGTGCCACTGCGGGACAGGCGAACACTGAAGCTTTCTTT.

V gene TRBV15 combines with J gene TRBJ1-2; D unresolved. The V and J ends lost 1 base and 4 bases respectively, with 16 bases between them. The V gene's germline CDR1 is LNHNV and CDR2 YYDKDF (reference sequence). The CDR3 consists of 16 residues. CDR3 region: CATSRGVGGALYGYTF. DNA for the CDR3: TGTGCCACCAGCAGAGGTGTTGGAGGTGCCCTCTATGGCTACACCTTC.